Sequencing of this TCR beta chain was carried out in a study of T cell responses to AZD1222 COVID-19 vaccine. The CDR3 has 17 residues. Trimming pared 3 bases from V and 0 bases from J, leaving 14 bases between. Germline CDR1 MDHEN, CDR2 SYDVKM. Produced via immunoSEQ multiplex PCR; TCRdb's table is partial and in-frame only. The sample holds more than 150,000 clones, about 90% seen once. The starting material was peripheral blood, obtained on day 0 of AZD1222 vaccination. The source of this sequence is an adult in good health. The chain carries TRBV28 and TRBJ1-4; D remains unclear. For the CDR3, the DNA is TGTGCCAGCAGTTTTCACAGAAGGCGTTCAACTAATGAAAAACTGTTTTTT. Translating it yields CASSFHRRRSTNEKLFF.